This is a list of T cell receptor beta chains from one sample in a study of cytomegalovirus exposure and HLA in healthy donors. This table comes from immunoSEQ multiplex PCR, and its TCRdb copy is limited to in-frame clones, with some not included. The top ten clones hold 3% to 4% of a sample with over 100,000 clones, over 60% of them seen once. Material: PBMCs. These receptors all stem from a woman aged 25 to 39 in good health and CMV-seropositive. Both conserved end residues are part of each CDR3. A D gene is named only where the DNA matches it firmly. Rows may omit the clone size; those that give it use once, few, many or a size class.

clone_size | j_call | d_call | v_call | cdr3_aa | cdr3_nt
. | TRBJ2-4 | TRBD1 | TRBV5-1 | CASSEDRYSKNIQYF | TGCGCCAGCAGCGAGGACAGGTACTCCAAAAACATTCAGTACTTC
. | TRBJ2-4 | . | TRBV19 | CASGARTDTLAKNIQYF | TGTGCCAGTGGGGCCAGGACAGACACCCTAGCCAAAAACATTCAGTACTTC
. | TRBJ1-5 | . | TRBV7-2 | CASRGPNQPQHF | TGTGCCAGCAGGGGCCCCAATCAGCCCCAGCATTTT
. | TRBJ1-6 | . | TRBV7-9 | CSSSTRGDNSPLHF | TGTTCCAGCAGCACCCGGGGGGATAATTCACCCCTCCACTTT
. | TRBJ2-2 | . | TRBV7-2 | CASSLRRANTGELFF | TGTGCCAGCAGCTTACGCAGGGCGAACACCGGGGAGCTGTTTTTT
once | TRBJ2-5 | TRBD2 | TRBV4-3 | CASSQEASGGWGWAETQYF | TGCGCCAGCAGCCAAGAAGCTAGCGGGGGGTGGGGTTGGGCAGAGACCCAGTACTTC
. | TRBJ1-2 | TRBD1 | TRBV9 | CASSVSAEHWTGMDYGYTF | TGTGCCAGCAGCGTTAGCGCCGAACACTGGACAGGGATGGACTATGGCTACACCTTC
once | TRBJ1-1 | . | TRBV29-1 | CSVDPGWGNTEAFF | TGCAGCGTTGACCCGGGGTGGGGGAACACTGAAGCTTTCTTT
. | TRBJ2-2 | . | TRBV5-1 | CASSSRPPGPDSAGELFF | TGCGCCAGCAGCTCCCGACCCCCGGGCCCAGACAGTGCCGGGGAGCTGTTTTTT
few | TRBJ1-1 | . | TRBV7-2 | CASSLVARAGAEAFF | TGTGCCAGCAGCTTAGTGGCCAGGGCAGGTGCTGAAGCTTTCTTT
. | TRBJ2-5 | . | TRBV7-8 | CASSLVGSQETQYF | TGTGCCAGCAGCTTAGTGGGCAGCCAAGAGACCCAGTACTTC
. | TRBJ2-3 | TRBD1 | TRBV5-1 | CASSIGQGLSDTQYF | TGCGCCAGCAGCATCGGACAGGGTCTCTCGGATACGCAGTATTTT
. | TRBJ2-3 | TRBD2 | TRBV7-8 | CASLAGAEDTQYF | TGTGCCAGCTTAGCGGGGGCTGAAGATACGCAGTATTTT
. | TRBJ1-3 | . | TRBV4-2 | CASSQGSPQSGTIYF | TGTGCCAGCAGCCAAGGATCCCCTCAGAGCGGCACCATATATTTT
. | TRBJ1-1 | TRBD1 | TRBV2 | CASTGGIGMNTEAFF | TGTGCCAGCACAGGGGGAATCGGGATGAACACTGAAGCTTTCTTT
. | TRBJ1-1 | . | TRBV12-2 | CASRLGGPGPKGRPTNTEAFF | TGTGCAAGTCGCTTAGGAGGCCCCGGGCCGAAGGGGAGGCCGACGAACACTGAAGCTTTCTTT
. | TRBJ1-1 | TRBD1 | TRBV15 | CATSSYTGAEAFF | TGTGCCACCAGCAGCTACACAGGGGCTGAAGCTTTCTTT
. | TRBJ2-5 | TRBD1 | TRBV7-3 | CASSPAGQGGETQYF | TGTGCCAGCAGCCCCGCCGGACAGGGGGGAGAGACCCAGTACTTC
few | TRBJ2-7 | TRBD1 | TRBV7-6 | CASSLGTGIGEQYF | TGTGCCAGCAGCCTCGGGACAGGCATTGGAGAGCAGTACTTC
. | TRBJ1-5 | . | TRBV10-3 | CATRTAGGNQPQHF | TGTGCCACACGGACAGCGGGGGGCAATCAGCCCCAGCATTTT